Following are 15 T cell receptor beta chains from one sample sequenced in a study of T cell responses to AZD1222 COVID-19 vaccine. Sequencing was performed with immunoSEQ multiplex PCR; in TCRdb, only in-frame clones are kept and a portion is missing. Among about 150,000 clones listed, roughly 91% were seen once. The sample consisted of peripheral blood, taken on day 0 of AZD1222 vaccination. These receptors were collected from an adult in good health.

V usage is TRBV11-2 and J usage is TRBJ2-1; tentatively, D is TRBD2 (5 bases). The CDR3 extends over 16 amino acids. Trimming pared 0 bases from V and 4 bases from J, leaving 13 bases between. The germline CDR1 and CDR2 sequences are SGHAT and FQNNGV. This chain's CDR3 is CASSLDHGKSYNEQFF. The CDR3 DNA follows: TGTGCCAGCAGCTTAGATCACGGGAAAAGTTACAATGAGCAGTTCTTC.

The chain recombines TRBV4-3 with TRBJ2-1; TRBD2 matches 7 bases. This CDR3 region has 16 residues. The germline gives CDR1 LGHNA, CDR2 YSLEER. Trimming removed 1 base from V and 7 bases from J; junction bases left unmatched: 10. CDR3 in amino acids: CASSQGRGETKNEQFF. The CDR3 nucleotides read TGCGCCAGCAGCCAAGGCCGGGGGGAGACAAAGAATGAGCAGTTCTTC.

V is TRBV29-1 and J is TRBJ2-5; D perhaps matches TRBD1 (5 bases). Germline CDR1 and CDR2: SQVTM and ANQGSEA. Trimming stripped 4 bases from V and 2 bases from J, with 8 bases between. The CDR3 sequence is 12 residues long. This chain's CDR3 is CSVGQGQETQYF. CDR3 in DNA: TGCAGCGTTGGGCAGGGACAAGAGACCCAGTACTTC.

The chain couples TRBV30 to TRBJ1-6; D call uncertain. The V gene's germline CDR1 is GTSNPN and CDR2 SVGIG (reference sequence). The CDR3 is 15 residues long. Trimming left V 5 bases short and J 4 bases short, with 15 bases between. The CDR3 reads CAWAPTEGYNSPLHF. In DNA, the CDR3 is TGTGCCTGGGCCCCGACGGAAGGATATAATTCACCCCTCCACTTT.

This chain connects TRBV5-1 to TRBJ2-2; D remains unclear. This CDR3 contains 16 residues. The ends were cut back, 2 bases at V and 1 base at J, with 12 bases in the middle. Per germline, CDR1 SGHRS and CDR2 YFSETQ. The CDR3 nucleotides are TGCGCCAGCAGCTTACAAGAAGGGTTGAACACCGGGGAGCTGTTTTTT. It translates to CASSLQEGLNTGELFF.

The rearrangement links TRBV5-1 to TRBJ2-5, with 8 bases lining up with TRBD2. Germline V gene data show CDR1 as SGHRS and CDR2 as YFSETQ. V was pared by 0 bases and J by 2 bases, with 3 bases of the junction left unmatched. The CDR3 has 15 amino acids. CDR3 region: CASSLGGRRQETQYF. In nucleotides, the CDR3 is TGCGCCAGCAGCTTGGGCGGGAGGAGACAAGAGACCCAGTACTTC.

The rearrangement uses TRBV6-4 and TRBJ2-1; 10 positions match TRBD2. CDR1 MRHNA and CDR2 SNTAGT come from the germline V gene. The junction had 13 bases not matched to a gene; V was cut back by 8 bases and J by 9 bases. The CDR3 length is 15 residues. CDR3 loop: CASRLAGSSGGEQFF. The CDR3, as DNA: TGTGCCAGCCGACTAGCGGGTTCTTCGGGGGGTGAGCAGTTCTTC.

This sequence joins TRBV5-5 and TRBJ1-2; D remains unclear. The V end lost 1 base, the J end lost 8 bases, and 12 bases lay between the germline ends. This CDR3 region has 13 residues. Germline V lookup: CDR1 SGHKS, CDR2 YYEKEE (reference sequence). The CDR3 here is CASSLSWRRGYTF. As DNA, the CDR3 is TGTGCCAGCAGCTTGTCCTGGCGCCGGGGCTACACCTTC.

V gene TRBV5-1 combines with J gene TRBJ2-2; 9 bases align to TRBD2. Germline lookup yields CDR1 SGHRS and CDR2 YFSETQ. The CDR3 totals 15 residues. J gave up 6 bases and V 4 bases, and 7 bases lay outside the gene matches. Here the CDR3 reads CASSPGLAYSGELFF. The CDR3 DNA sequence: TGCGCCAGCAGCCCGGGACTAGCCTACTCCGGGGAGCTGTTTTTT.

The gene calls are TRBV6-2 or TRBV6-3 and TRBJ2-5; D is ambiguous. Germline V gene sequence: CDR1 MNHEY, CDR2 SVGEGT. The CDR3 loop spans 13 amino acids. The V and J ends lost 4 bases and 1 base respectively, with 7 bases between them. The DNA of the CDR3 is TGTGCCAGCAGTTTTTACACCCAAGAGACCCAGTACTTC. As protein: CASSFYTQETQYF.

The V call is TRBV11-1, the J call TRBJ2-1; 9 nucleotides agree with TRBD2. V shed 5 bases and J 2 bases; nucleotides not matched to a gene: 4. The CDR3 consists of 15 residues. Germline V lookup: CDR1 SGHAT, CDR2 FQDESV (reference sequence). The CDR3 is CASSPAGGPYNEQFF. The CDR3 DNA follows: TGTGCCAGCAGCCCAGCGGGGGGCCCCTACAATGAGCAGTTCTTC.

This chain joins TRBV5-1 and TRBJ2-2, with D perhaps TRBD1 (5 bases). This CDR3 region has 15 residues. Germline V lookup: CDR1 SGHRS, CDR2 YFSETQ. V lost 6 bases to trimming and J lost 4 bases, with 16 bases between them. The CDR3, as DNA: TGCGCCAGCACGAGAACAGGCCCGGCCACCGGGGAGCTGTTTTTT. Its protein product is CASTRTGPATGELFF.

The chain employs TRBV11-2 and TRBJ1-1; D is ambiguous. Trimming removed 3 bases from V and 1 base from J, with 3 bases in between. From germline, CDR1 is SGHAT and CDR2 FQNNGV. The length of the CDR3 is 12 residues. DNA for the CDR3: TGTGCCAGCAGCTTGCCGAACACTGAAGCTTTCTTT. Translation: CASSLPNTEAFF.

The V gene is TRBV2, the J gene TRBJ1-2; no firm D call. This CDR3 region has 13 residues. Trimming removed 3 bases from V and 5 bases from J, with 10 bases in between. Germline V gene lookup returns CDR1 SNHLY and CDR2 FYNNEI. The CDR3 nucleotides read TGTGCCAGCAGTGAGCAGGCCCCTTATGGCTACACCTTC. This encodes CASSEQAPYGYTF.

The rearrangement joins TRBV7-7 to TRBJ2-1; possible D gene TRBD1, 6 bases. Germline lookup yields CDR1 SSHAT and CDR2 FNYEAQ (reference sequence). V was trimmed by 6 bases and J by 8 bases, leaving 20 bases between them. The CDR3 has 15 residues. As DNA, the CDR3 is TGTGCCAGCAGTCCCCAACAGGGCGCTGGGTATGAGCAGTTCTTC. It encodes CASSPQQGAGYEQFF.